The table lists the clone carrying this TCR beta chain with many counts. Its target is not known. The data were taken from a study of T-cell memory formation after mild COVID-19. Background on the study: TCR clusters showed largely donor specificity.

V shed 3 bases and J shed 5 bases, with 13 bases lying between them. CDR3 length equals 15 residues. The study's findings and limits: CD8+ contracting clones occupied EMRA, while CD4+ ones occupied mainly CM and EM.

TCRdb redid the calling of the 5' RACE reads with MiXCR, one entry per CDR3 protein. Of about 82,000 distinct CDR3 sequences in the sample, approximately 16% were seen once. This TCR was sampled from a man younger than 35 who had mild COVID-19 (a few samples of this study predate the infection). Cell type and time point are not known. Specimen: PBMCs or a T cell subset sorted from them (not recorded which). V usage is TRBV12-3 or TRBV12-4 and J usage is TRBJ2-2; possibly TRBD1 for D (5 bases). CDR3 in amino acids: CASSLGDRNTGELFF. The CDR3 region has the DNA TGTGCCAGCAGTTTGGGTGACAGAAATACCGGGGAGCTGTTTTTT.